This T cell receptor beta chain was sequenced during a study of blood T cells in healthy people across ages. Study-level background: When template switching was applied, about one barcoded beta molecule was captured per two T cells.

The germline gives CDR1 DFQATT, CDR2 SNEGSKA (reference sequence). CDR3 length: 11 residues. V lost 1 base to trimming and J lost 3 bases, with 4 bases between them. This clonotype was found a few times. Its target is not known. Regarding the study as a whole: TCR beta diversity tracked closely with naive T cell percentage. As age increased, TCR beta diversity per million T cells fell in a roughly linear fashion.

With a J-beta primer mix and a sample-barcoded 5' primer, a second PCR ran about 7 to 11 cycles. The study obtained at least 2.5 million CDR3-containing paired-end reads from every sample. MiXCR, applied by TCRdb to the 5' RACE reads, yields one record per CDR3 protein. The table shows about 1.8 million distinct CDR3 sequences, with about 50% occurring only once. The sample was blood. The receptor was derived from a woman aged 40 to 50 in good health. This chain uses TRBV20-1 with TRBJ2-7, with D uncertain. In DNA, the CDR3 is TGCAGTGCTAGAGGGCTCTACGAGCAGTACTTC. Translating gives CSARGLYEQYF.